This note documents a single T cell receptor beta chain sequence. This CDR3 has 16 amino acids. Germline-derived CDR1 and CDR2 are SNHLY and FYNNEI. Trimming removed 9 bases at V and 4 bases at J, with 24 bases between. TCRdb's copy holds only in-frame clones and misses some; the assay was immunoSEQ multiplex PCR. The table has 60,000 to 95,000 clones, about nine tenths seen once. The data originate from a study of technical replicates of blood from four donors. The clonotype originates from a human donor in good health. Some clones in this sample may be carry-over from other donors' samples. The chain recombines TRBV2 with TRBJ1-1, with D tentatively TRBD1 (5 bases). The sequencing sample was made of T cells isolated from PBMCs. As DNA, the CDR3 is TGTGCCAGGGCGGGGGTGCTAGGGGTGGATAGCACTGAAGCTTTCTTT. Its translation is CARAGVLGVDSTEAFF.